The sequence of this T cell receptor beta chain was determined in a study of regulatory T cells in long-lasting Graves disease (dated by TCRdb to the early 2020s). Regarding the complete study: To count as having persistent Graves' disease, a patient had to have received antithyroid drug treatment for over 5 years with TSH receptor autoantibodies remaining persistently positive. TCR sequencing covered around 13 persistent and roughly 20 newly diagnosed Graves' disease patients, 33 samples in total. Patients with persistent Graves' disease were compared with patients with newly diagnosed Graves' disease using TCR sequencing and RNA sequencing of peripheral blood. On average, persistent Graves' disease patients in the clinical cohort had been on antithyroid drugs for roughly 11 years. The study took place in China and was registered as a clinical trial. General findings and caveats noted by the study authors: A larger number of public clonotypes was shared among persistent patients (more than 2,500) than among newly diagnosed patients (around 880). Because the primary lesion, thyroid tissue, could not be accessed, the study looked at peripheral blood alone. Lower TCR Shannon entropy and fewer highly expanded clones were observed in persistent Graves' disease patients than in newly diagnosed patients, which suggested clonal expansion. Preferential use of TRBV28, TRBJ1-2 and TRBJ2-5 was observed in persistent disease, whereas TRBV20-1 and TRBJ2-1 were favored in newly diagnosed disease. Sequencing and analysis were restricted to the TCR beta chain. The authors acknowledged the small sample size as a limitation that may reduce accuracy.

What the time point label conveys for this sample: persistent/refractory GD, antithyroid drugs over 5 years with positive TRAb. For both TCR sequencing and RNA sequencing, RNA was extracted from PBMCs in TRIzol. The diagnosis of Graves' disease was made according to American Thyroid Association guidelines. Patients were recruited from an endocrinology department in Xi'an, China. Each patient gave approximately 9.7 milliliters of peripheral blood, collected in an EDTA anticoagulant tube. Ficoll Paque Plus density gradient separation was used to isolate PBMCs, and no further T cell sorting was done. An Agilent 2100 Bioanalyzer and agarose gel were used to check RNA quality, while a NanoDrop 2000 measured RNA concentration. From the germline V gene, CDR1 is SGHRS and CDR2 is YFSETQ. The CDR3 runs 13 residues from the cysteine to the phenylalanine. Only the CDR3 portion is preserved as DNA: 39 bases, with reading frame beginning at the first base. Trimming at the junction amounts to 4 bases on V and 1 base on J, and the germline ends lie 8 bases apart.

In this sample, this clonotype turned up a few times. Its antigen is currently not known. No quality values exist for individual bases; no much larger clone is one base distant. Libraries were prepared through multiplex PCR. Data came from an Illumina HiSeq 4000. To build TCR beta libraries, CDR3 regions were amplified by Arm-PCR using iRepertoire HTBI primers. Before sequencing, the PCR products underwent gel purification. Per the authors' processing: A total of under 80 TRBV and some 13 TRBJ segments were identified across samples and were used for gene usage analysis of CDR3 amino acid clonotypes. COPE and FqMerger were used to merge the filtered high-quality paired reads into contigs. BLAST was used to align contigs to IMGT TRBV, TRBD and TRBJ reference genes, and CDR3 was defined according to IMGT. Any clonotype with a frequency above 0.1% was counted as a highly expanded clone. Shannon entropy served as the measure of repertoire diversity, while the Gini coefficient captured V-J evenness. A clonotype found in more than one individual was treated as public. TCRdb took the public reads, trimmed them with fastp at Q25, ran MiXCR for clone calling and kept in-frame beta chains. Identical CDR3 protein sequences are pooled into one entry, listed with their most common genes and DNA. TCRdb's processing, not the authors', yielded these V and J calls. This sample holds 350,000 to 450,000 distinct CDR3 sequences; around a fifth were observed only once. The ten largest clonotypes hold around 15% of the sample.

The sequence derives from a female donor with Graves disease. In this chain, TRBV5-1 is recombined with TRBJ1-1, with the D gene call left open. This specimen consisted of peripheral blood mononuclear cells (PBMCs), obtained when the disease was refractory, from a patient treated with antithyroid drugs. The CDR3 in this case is CASSGPGNTEAFF. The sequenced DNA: TGCGCCAGCAGCGGACCTGGGAACACTGAAGCTTTCTTT.